The source of this TCR beta chain is a study of OX40 agonist ivuxolimab in advanced cancers. Study background: The study gave patients intravenous ivuxolimab at 0.01 to 10 mg/kg every 2 weeks. Therapy given before enrollment (anti-PD-1, anti-PD-L1 or anti-CTLA-4) was allowed, and around 41% had some. General study findings and limits: At 0.1 to 3.0 mg/kg, CD4+ and CD8+ blood T cells expanded clonally by week 6.

A word on this clone: As yet, its antigen is unknown.

CDR3 length: 12 amino acids. Trimming removed 7 bases at V and 5 bases at J, with 10 bases between. CDR1 and CDR2 (germline): MNHNS, SASEGT. Generated by immunoSEQ multiplex PCR, the TCRdb table keeps only in-frame clones and is missing some. The table records about 89,000 clones, roughly 90% of them present only once. The starting material was CD4+ or CD8+ T cells sorted from blood, obtained in a trial of the OX40 agonist ivuxolimab. This receptor was obtained from an adult with an advanced solid tumor such as melanoma, head and neck, liver or kidney cancer. The genes are TRBV6-1 and TRBJ2-3, with D maybe TRBD2 (5 bases). Written as DNA, the CDR3 is TGTGCCAGCACCCTAGCAGAAGATACGCAGTATTTT. It is translated as CASTLAEDTQYF.